This T cell receptor (beta chain) was sequenced during a study of Graves' ophthalmopathy and Graves' hyperthyroidism. Overall study findings and caveats: Sensitivity reached about 70% and specificity about 78% when the model predicted ophthalmopathy progression. Using a 13-signature model, the authors split ophthalmopathy from stable hyperthyroidism, with 85% to 90% sensitivity and roughly 83% specificity. Most expanded clonotypes in thyroid above 0.001 frequency also showed up in blood.

The CDR3 loop spans 15 amino acids. V gave up 4 bases and J gave up 7 bases, with 20 bases separating them. The V gene's germline CDR1 is SGHAT and CDR2 FQNNGV. Worth noting for this clonotype: The antigen remains unidentified.

Ophthalmopathy not arising within 18 months of follow-up defined hyperthyroidism as stable. Amplification of TCR beta CDR3 regions used RNA transcripts. First-round RT-PCR relied on HTBI primers, and a second-round multiplex PCR came next. TCRdb re-called the multiplex PCR reads with MiXCR, one entry per CDR3 protein. Of 620,000 or so distinct CDR3 sequences listed, about a fifth are singletons. Specimen: peripheral blood. The chain has TRBV11-2 and TRBJ2-7; TRBD1 is a possible D gene (5 bases). This receptor was identified in a woman in her late teens or twenties with stable Graves' hyperthyroidism. Some clones in this sample may be carry-over from other donors' samples. CDR3 protein: CASSSLSDTPGEQYF. The CDR3 nucleotides are TGTGCCAGCAGCTCCCTAAGCGACACTCCAGGGGAGCAGTACTTC.